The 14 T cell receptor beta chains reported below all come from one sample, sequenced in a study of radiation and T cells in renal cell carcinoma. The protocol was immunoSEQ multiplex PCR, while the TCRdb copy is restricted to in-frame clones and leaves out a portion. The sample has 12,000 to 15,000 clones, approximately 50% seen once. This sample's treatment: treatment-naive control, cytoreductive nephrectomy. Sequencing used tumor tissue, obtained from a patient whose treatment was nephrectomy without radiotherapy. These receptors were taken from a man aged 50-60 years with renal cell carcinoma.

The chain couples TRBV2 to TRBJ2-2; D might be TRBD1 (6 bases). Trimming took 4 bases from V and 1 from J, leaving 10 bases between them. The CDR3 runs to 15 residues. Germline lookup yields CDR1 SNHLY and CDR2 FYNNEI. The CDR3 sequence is CASSAMTGNTGELFF. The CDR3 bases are TGTGCCAGCAGTGCCATGACAGGGAACACCGGGGAGCTGTTTTTT.

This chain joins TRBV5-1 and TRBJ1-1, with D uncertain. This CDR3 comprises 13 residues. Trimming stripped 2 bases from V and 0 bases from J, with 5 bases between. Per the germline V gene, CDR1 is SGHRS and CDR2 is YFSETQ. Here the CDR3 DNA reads TGCGCCAGCAGCTTTGACTTGAACACTGAAGCTTTCTTT. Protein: CASSFDLNTEAFF.

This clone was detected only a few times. CDR3 in amino acids: CASSPGPNLQGNSPLHF. The CDR3 DNA is TGTGCCAGCAGCCCGGGCCCCAACCTCCAGGGTAATTCACCCCTCCACTTT. The chain has TRBV5-5 and TRBJ1-6, with D possibly TRBD1 on 5 matching bases. The V end was cut by 4 bases, the J end by 6 bases, with 20 bases between. Germline V CDR1 and CDR2: SGHKS, YYEKEE (reference sequence). The CDR3 runs 17 residues.

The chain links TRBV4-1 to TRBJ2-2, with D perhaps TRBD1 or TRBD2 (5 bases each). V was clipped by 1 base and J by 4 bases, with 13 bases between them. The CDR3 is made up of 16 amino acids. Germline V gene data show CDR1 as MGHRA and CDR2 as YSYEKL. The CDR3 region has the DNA TGCGCCAGCAGCCAAGGAGGTGGGGGATTCACCGGGGAGCTGTTTTTT. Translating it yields CASSQGGGGFTGELFF.

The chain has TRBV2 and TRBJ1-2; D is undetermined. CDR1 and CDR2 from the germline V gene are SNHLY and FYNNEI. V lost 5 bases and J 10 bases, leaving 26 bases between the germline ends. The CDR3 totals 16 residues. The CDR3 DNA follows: TGTGCCAGCAGTTTTGAGACATATCTTAACTCCTGGCACTACACCTTC. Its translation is CASSFETYLNSWHYTF.

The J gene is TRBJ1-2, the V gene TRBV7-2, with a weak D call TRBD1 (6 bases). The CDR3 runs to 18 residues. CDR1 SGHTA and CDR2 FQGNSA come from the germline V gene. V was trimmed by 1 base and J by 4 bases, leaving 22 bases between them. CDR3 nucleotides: TGTGCCAGCAGCTTAGTATTAAGTAGTCCGGACAGCATCTATGGCTACACCTTC. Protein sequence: CASSLVLSSPDSIYGYTF.

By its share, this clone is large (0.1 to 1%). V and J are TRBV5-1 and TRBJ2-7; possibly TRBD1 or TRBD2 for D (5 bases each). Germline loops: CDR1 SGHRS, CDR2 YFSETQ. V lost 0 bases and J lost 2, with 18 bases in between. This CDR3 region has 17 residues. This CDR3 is CASSLEGSLGHTYEQYF. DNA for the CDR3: TGCGCCAGCAGCTTGGAGGGGAGCTTAGGTCACACCTACGAGCAGTACTTC.

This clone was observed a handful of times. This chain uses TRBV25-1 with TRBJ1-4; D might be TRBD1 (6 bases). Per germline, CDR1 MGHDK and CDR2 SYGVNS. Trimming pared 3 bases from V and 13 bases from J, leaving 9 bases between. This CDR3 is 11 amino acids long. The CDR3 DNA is TGTGCCAGCAGTGACTACAGGGTACTGTTTTTT. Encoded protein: CASSDYRVLFF.

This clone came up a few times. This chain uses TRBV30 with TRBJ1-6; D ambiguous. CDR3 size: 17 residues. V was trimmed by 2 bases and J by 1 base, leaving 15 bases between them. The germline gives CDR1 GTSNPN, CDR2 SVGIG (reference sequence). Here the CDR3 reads CAWSLTRGESYNSPLHF. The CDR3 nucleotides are TGTGCCTGGAGTCTCACTCGGGGTGAATCCTATAATTCACCCCTCCACTTT.

CDR3 nucleotides: TGCGCCAGCAGCTTGCGCCTCTATGAGGGGCGGGGGATAACCTACGAGCAGTACTTC. It encodes CASSLRLYEGRGITYEQYF. The rearrangement uses TRBV5-1 and TRBJ2-7; 7 bases align to TRBD2. This CDR3 comprises 19 residues. In germline, CDR1 is SGHRS, CDR2 YFSETQ. V was pared by 1 base and J by 2 bases, with 18 bases of the junction left unmatched.

In nucleotides, the CDR3 is TGTGCCAGCAGCGTTAGCCCGGGGTACGAGCAGTACTTC. Protein product: CASSVSPGYEQYF. This chain joins TRBV7-7 and TRBJ2-7; D perhaps matches TRBD2 (5 bases). The CDR3 totals 13 residues. CDR1 and CDR2 from the germline V gene are SSHAT and FNYEAQ (reference sequence). Between the trimmed V and J ends, which lost 5 bases and 4 bases, there was a span of 12 bases.

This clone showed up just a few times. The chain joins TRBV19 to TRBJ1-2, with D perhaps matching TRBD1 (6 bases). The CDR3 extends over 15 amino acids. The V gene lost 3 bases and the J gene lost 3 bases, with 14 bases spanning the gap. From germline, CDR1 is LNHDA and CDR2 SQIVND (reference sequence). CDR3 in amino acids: CASSIGGGGHYGYTF. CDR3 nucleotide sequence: TGTGCCAGTAGTATTGGCGGGGGCGGTCACTATGGCTACACCTTC.

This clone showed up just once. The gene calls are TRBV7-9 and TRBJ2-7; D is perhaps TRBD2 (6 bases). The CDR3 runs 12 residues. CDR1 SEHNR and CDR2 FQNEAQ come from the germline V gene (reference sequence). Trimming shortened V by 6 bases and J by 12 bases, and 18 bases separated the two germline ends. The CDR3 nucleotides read TGTGCCAGCAGTGTCGGGGCCGCCGGGGGGTACTTC. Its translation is CASSVGAAGGYF.

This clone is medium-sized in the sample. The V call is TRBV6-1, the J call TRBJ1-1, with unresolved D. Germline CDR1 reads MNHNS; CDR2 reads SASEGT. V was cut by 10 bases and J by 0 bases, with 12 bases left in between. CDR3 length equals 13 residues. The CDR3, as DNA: TGTGCCATTAAGGAACTTTTGAACACTGAAGCTTTCTTT. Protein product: CAIKELLNTEAFF.